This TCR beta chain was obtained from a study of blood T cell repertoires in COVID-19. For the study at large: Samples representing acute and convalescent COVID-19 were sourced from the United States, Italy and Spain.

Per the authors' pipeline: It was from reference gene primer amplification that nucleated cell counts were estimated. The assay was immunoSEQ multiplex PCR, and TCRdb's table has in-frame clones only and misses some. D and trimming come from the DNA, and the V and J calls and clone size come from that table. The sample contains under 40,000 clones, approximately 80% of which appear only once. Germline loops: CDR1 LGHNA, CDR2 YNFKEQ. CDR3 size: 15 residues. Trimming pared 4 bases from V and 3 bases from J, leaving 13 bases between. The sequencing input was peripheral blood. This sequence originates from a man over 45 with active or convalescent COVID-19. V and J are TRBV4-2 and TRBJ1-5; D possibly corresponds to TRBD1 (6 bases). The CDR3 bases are TGTGCCAGCAGCCCAATAGACAGGCTCAATCAGCCCCAGCATTTT. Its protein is CASSPIDRLNQPQHF.